A single sample gave rise to the 4 T cell receptor beta chains below, sequenced in a study of T-cell reconstitution after alpha-beta-depleted transplantation in children (dated by TCRdb to the mid-2010s). Libraries were constructed by PCR. The instrument was an Illumina HiSeq 2500. TCR library preparation used molecular barcoding, with unique molecular identifiers applied to normalize quantification of the TCRbeta repertoire. TCRdb passed the public sequencing reads through fastp at Q25 and MiXCR, retaining productive beta sequences. Rows matching on CDR3 protein sequence are summarized as one entry with the most common DNA and genes. Here the sample has some 200,000 distinct CDR3 sequences; about 6% occur a single time. The ten top clones hold around 4.1% of the sample. The label giving this sample's treatment or condition can be read as: allogeneic hematopoietic cell transplantation with graft depleted of TCRalphabeta T cells and CD19 B cells.

Sequenced here: PBMCs, sampled before TCRalphabeta/CD19-depleted stem cell transplant. The source of these receptors is a girl under three years old with combined immunodeficiency, due to receive a stem cell transplant.

This clonotype was found a few times. The chain employs TRBV27 and TRBJ1-6; 7 bases map to TRBD1. With 5 bases clipped from V and 7 bases from J, the junction kept 11 bases outside the gene matches. The CDR3 sequence is 16 residues long. Looked up from germline, CDR1 is MNHEY and CDR2 is SMNVEV (reference sequence). The CDR3 sequence: CASSLRTGALNSPLHF. CDR3 sequence (DNA): TGTGCCAGCAGTCTTCGGACAGGAGCTTTAAATTCACCCCTCCACTTT.

This clonotype showed up many times. The chain joins TRBV29-1 to TRBJ2-1; D not certain. V lost 4 bases and J lost 2, with 15 bases in between. This CDR3 spans 15 amino acids. The germline gives CDR1 SQVTM, CDR2 ANQGSEA. CDR3 loop: CSVGVYQATYNEQFF. CDR3 nucleotide sequence: TGCAGCGTTGGGGTTTACCAAGCCACCTACAATGAGCAGTTCTTC.

This clonotype was detected many times. CDR3 sequence (DNA): TGTGCCAGCAGCTTAGGAGCGGGGTTGCGCTACGAGCAGTACTTC. Its translation is CASSLGAGLRYEQYF. The V gene is TRBV7-6, the J gene TRBJ2-7; 7 positions agree with TRBD2. The CDR3 length is 15 residues. Germline V lookup: CDR1 SGHVS, CDR2 FNYEAQ. Losses at the gene ends were 1 base for V and 3 bases for J; bases not matched to a gene: 6. The full variable domain, with the rest looked up from reference TRBV7-6 and TRBJ2-7, is GAGVSQSPRYKVTKRGQDVALRCDPISGHVSLYWYRQALGQGPEFLTYFNYEAQQDKSGLPNDRFSAERPEGSISTLTIQRTEQRDSAMYRCASSLGAGLRYEQYFGPGTRLTVT.

This clonotype has a count of ten or more. V gene TRBV7-2 combines with J gene TRBJ2-7; D possibly matches TRBD1 or TRBD2 (5 bases each). Germline CDR1 is SGHTA and CDR2 is FQGNSA. This CDR3 comprises 14 residues. The V and J ends lost 6 bases and 5 bases respectively, with 17 bases between them. DNA for the CDR3: TGTGCCAGCAGTCCCGGACAACCCGGGGACGAGCAGTACTTC. The encoded protein is CASSPGQPGDEQYF.